This TCR beta chain stems from a study of tumor-infiltrating lymphocytes in primary liver carcinoma. This CDR3 is 17 amino acids long. Per the germline V gene, CDR1 is SGHAT and CDR2 is FQDESV (reference sequence). Constant-region priming of around 500 ng total RNA yielded TCR beta cDNA. Three-round nested multiplex PCR performed with slightly modified ARM-PCR produced the TCR beta libraries. A C-beta reverse primer and TRBV1-TRBV30 forward primers served in each of the first two PCR rounds, at 9 to 10 cycles apiece. One entry per CDR3 protein, called by TCRdb with MiXCR from the multiplex PCR reads. The table includes around 190,000 distinct CDR3 sequences, roughly 80% detected once. This clonotype was detected only once. The target antigen is unknown. Scientists recovered RNA and DNA together from roughly 18-30 mg of unsorted bulk tissue. Study-wide points: Tumor-adjacent and tumor-blood pairs showed less overlap than tumor region pairs.

This chain joins TRBV11-1 and TRBJ2-4; 8 bases are a match to TRBD2. The clonotype originates from a man aged 35 to 55 with primary liver carcinoma and hepatitis B virus infection. The material sequenced was tumor tissue from primary liver carcinoma. The CDR3 loop is CTSIFPATSETKNIQYF. The CDR3 DNA is TGTACAAGCATCTTTCCCGCGACTAGCGAGACCAAAAACATTCAGTACTTC.